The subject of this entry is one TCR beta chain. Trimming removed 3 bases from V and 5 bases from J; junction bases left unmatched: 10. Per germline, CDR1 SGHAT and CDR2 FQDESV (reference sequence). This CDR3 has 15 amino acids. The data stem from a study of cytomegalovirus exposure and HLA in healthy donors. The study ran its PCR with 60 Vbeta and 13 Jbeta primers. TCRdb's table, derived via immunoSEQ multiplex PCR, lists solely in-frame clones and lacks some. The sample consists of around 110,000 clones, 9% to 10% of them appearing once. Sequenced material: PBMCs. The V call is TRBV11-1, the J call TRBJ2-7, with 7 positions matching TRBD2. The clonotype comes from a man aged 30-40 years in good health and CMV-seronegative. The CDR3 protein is CASSFEASGYHEQYF. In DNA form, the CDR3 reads TGTGCCAGCAGCTTTGAGGCTAGCGGCTACCACGAGCAGTACTTC.